This T cell receptor (beta chain) appears in the sequencing data of a study of identical twins. Study-wide findings and caveats: Models came in too low on out-of-frame TCR alpha sharing in monozygotic twins. Fewer insertions characterized abundant cord blood beta clonotypes, whereas memory repertoires showed none.

The germline V gene encodes CDR1 KGHDR and CDR2 SFDVKD. The CDR3 runs to 13 residues. V was shortened by 3 bases and J by 15 bases, with 17 bases between the two germline ends. There are a few counts of this clonotype. Its antigen is unknown. Unique molecular identifiers were in the cDNA, with template-switch universal primer binding. MiXCR was run by TCRdb on the 5' RACE reads, yielding one entry per CDR3 protein. There are hundreds of thousands of distinct CDR3 sequences in the sample; about 7% occur only once, and roughly 1.6% lies in the top ten. The data were also submitted as part of a second study, on yellow fever vaccine responses in identical twins.

The sequenced material came from PBMCs. V gene TRBV24-1 combines with J gene TRBJ2-1, with D perhaps TRBD1 or TRBD2 (5 bases each). The clonotype originates from a woman under 30 in good health. The CDR3 DNA sequence: TGTGCCACCAGTGATCACCGGGACCCTATGCGGTTCTTC. Its protein product is CATSDHRDPMRFF.